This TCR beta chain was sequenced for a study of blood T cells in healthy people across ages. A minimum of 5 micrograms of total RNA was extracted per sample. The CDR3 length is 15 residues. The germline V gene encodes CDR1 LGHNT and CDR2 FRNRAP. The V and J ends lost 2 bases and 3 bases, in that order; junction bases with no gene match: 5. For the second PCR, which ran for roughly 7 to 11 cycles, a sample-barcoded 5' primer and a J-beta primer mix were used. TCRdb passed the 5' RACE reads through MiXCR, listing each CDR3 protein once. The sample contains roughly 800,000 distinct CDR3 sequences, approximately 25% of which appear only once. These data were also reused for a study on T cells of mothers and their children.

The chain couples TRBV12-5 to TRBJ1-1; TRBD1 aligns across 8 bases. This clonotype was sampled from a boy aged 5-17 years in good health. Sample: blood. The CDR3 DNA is TGTGCTAGTGGTTTGAACACAGGGGGAGACACTGAAGCTTTCTTT. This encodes CASGLNTGGDTEAFF.